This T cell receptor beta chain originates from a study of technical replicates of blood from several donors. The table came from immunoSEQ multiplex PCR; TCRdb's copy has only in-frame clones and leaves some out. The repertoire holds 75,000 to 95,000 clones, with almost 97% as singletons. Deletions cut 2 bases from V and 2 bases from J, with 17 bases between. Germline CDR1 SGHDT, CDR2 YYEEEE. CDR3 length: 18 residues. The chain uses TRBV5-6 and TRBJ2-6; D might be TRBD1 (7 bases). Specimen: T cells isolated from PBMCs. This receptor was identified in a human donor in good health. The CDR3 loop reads CASSFYGQGGPGANVLTF. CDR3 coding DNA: TGTGCCAGCAGCTTTTATGGCCAGGGGGGACCTGGGGCCAACGTCCTGACTTTC.